These 25 T cell receptor beta chains share one sample of origin, sequenced in a study of CXCR3-negative and CXCR3-positive naive CD8 T cells. Each TRB cDNA library was prepared by 5' RACE (with UMI labels). Following a re-call of the 5' RACE reads, TCRdb has one entry per CDR3 protein and lacks DNA. This table lists around 40,000 distinct CDR3 sequences. The sample comprised memory CD8+ T cells from blood. The receptors come from a human donor in good health. Some clones in this sample may be carry-over from other donors' samples.

The chain links TRBV28 to TRBJ2-3. The germline gives CDR1 MDHEN, CDR2 SYDVKM. CDR3 length: 11 amino acids. The CDR3 reads CASELSDTQYF.

The rearrangement links TRBV6-2 or TRBV6-3 to TRBJ2-1; TCRdb picks TRBD1, but there is no DNA to check that call. Germline CDR1 MNHEY, CDR2 SVGEGT. The CDR3 runs 16 residues. The CDR3 here is CASTRGGQLPYNEQFF.

The chain uses TRBV20-1 and TRBJ1-6; TCRdb indicates TRBD1, and absent DNA this call remains unverified. This CDR3 region has 16 residues. Germline assignment: CDR1 DFQATT and CDR2 SNEGSKA (reference sequence). The CDR3 reads CSATGQRTTYNSPLHF.

The J gene is TRBJ2-7, the V gene TRBV20-1; TCRdb lists TRBD1, though no DNA is available to test this call. Germline lookup yields CDR1 DFQATT and CDR2 SNEGSKA (reference sequence). The CDR3 loop spans 13 amino acids. The CDR3 sequence: CSARVTGNYEQYF.

J is TRBJ2-7 and V is TRBV5-5; TCRdb designates TRBD1, a call that cannot be tested without DNA. The CDR3 consists of 14 residues. The germline V gene encodes CDR1 SGHKS and CDR2 YYEKEE (reference sequence). CDR3 amino acids: CASSFRAAGYEQYF.

CDR3 protein: CSVVAGGTDTQYF. The rearrangement links TRBV29-1 to TRBJ2-3; TCRdb proposes TRBD2, but this gene call is untestable without DNA. The germline V gene encodes CDR1 SQVTM and CDR2 ANQGSEA. There are 13 residues in the CDR3.

This rearrangement joins TRBV7-3 to TRBJ1-1; the D call from TCRdb, TRBD1, cannot be confirmed without DNA. This CDR3 is 16 amino acids long. Per the germline V gene, CDR1 is SGHTA and CDR2 is FQGTGA. This CDR3 is CASSPKTGTANTEAFF.

This chain uses TRBV4-1 with TRBJ2-5; as DNA is missing, the TRBD1 call by TCRdb cannot be tested. This CDR3 spans 15 amino acids. Looked up from germline, CDR1 is MGHRA and CDR2 is YSYEKL. CDR3 sequence: CASSQGSRDQETQYF.

The chain recombines TRBV7-2 with TRBJ2-1; without DNA, the TCRdb call of TRBD2 cannot be checked. CDR3 length: 15 amino acids. CDR1 is SGHTA and CDR2 is FQGNSA in the germline V gene. CDR3 residues: CASSSHGGPGNEQFF.

The CDR3 sequence: CASSPNLAGGANEQFF. The genes are TRBV7-9 and TRBJ2-1; the D call from TCRdb, TRBD2, cannot be confirmed without DNA. This CDR3 is 16 amino acids long. Germline-derived CDR1 and CDR2 are SEHNR and FQNEAQ (reference sequence).

The chain recombines TRBV6-5 with TRBJ2-1; the D gene TCRdb calls, TRBD1, cannot be checked with no DNA. The CDR3 has 14 amino acids. Germline V gives CDR1 MNHEY, CDR2 SVGAGI. The CDR3 here is CASSYHGQANEQFF.

V is TRBV6-4 and J is TRBJ2-3; with no DNA, the TCRdb D assignment of TRBD2 cannot be verified. CDR1 is MRHNA, CDR2 SNTAGT, per germline. The CDR3 sequence is 14 residues long. This CDR3 reads CASSGTSRPDTQYF.

CDR3 protein: CASSPGPQETQYF. This rearrangement joins TRBV19 to TRBJ2-5; TCRdb indicates TRBD1, and absent DNA this call remains unverified. The V gene's germline CDR1 is LNHDA and CDR2 SQIVND (reference sequence). The CDR3 totals 13 residues.

The V call is TRBV12-3 or TRBV12-4, the J call TRBJ2-2; TCRdb returns TRBD2, unconfirmable since there is no DNA. The CDR3 loop spans 13 amino acids. The CDR3 spells CASSFSSAGELFF.

This chain's CDR3 is CASSLALGSTEAFF. This rearrangement joins TRBV7-2 to TRBJ1-1. The CDR3 is 14 residues long. Germline V gene lookup returns CDR1 SGHTA and CDR2 FQGNSA.

V is TRBV20-1 and J is TRBJ1-1. The CDR3 runs 11 residues. Germline values: CDR1 DFQATT, CDR2 SNEGSKA (reference sequence). CDR3 sequence: CSAWGGVVTFF.

This chain links TRBV20-1 with TRBJ2-7; the TCRdb call, TRBD2, lacks DNA for checking. CDR1 is DFQATT and CDR2 is SNEGSKA in the germline V gene (reference sequence). The CDR3 length is 13 residues. The CDR3 protein is CSAWTSGGVEQYF.

This chain's CDR3 is CASSLQSSLYNEQFF. The chain joins TRBV4-1 to TRBJ2-1. The CDR3 runs 15 residues. CDR1 MGHRA and CDR2 YSYEKL come from the germline V gene.

J is TRBJ2-1 and V is TRBV4-3; TCRdb picks TRBD1, but there is no DNA to check that call. CDR3 length: 14 amino acids. Germline V gene sequence: CDR1 LGHNA, CDR2 YSLEER. The CDR3 sequence: CASSQDHLSHEQFF.

The J gene is TRBJ2-3, the V gene TRBV7-9; TCRdb reports TRBD1, a call that lacks DNA to check it against. The CDR3 extends over 18 amino acids. Germline CDR1 SEHNR, CDR2 FQNEAQ (reference sequence). CDR3 sequence reads: CASSLSPGAGPRTDTQYF.

The chain has TRBV24-1 and TRBJ2-3; TCRdb picks TRBD2, but there is no DNA to check that call. The CDR3 spans 17 residues. Germline CDR1 is KGHDR and CDR2 is SFDVKD. This CDR3 is CATSGLAGGVSTDTQYF.

The rearrangement uses TRBV20-1 and TRBJ1-1. Germline loops: CDR1 DFQATT, CDR2 SNEGSKA (reference sequence). This CDR3 comprises 15 residues. The CDR3 is CSARESYREDTEAFF.

The V gene is TRBV6-4, the J gene TRBJ2-2. Germline V gene sequence: CDR1 MRHNA, CDR2 SNTAGT. This CDR3 contains 13 residues. The CDR3: CASRVSNTGELFF.

The rearrangement uses TRBV7-9 and TRBJ2-7. This CDR3 contains 13 residues. Germline V gene data show CDR1 as SEHNR and CDR2 as FQNEAQ (reference sequence). The CDR3 protein is CASSPDRSYEQYF. Looking up the rest from reference TRBV7-9 and TRBJ2-7 gives the full variable domain: DTGVSQNPRHKITKRGQNVTFRCDPISEHNRLYWYRQTLGQGPEFLTYFQNEAQLEKSRLLSDRFSAERPKGSFSTLEIQRTEQGDSAMYLCASSPDRSYEQYFGPGTRLTVT.

The chain employs TRBV5-1 and TRBJ2-3; TCRdb selects TRBD1, and the lack of DNA leaves this call unchecked. CDR3 size: 16 residues. Germline V CDR1 and CDR2: SGHRS, YFSETQ. The CDR3: CASSFIQGRVTDTQYF.